This TCR beta chain was identified during a study of tumor-infiltrating lymphocytes in primary liver carcinoma. This CDR3 contains 15 residues. The germline CDR1 and CDR2 sequences are SGHRS and YFSETQ. The germline V and J ends were trimmed by 3 bases and 4 bases, with 16 bases remaining between them. Investigators took RNA and DNA out together from roughly 21-30 mg of unsorted bulk tissue. Researchers generated TCR beta cDNA from roughly 510 ng of total RNA, relying on a constant-region primer. Three nested multiplex PCR rounds, a slightly modified ARM-PCR method, built the TCR beta libraries. With TRBV1-TRBV30 forward primers and a C-beta reverse primer, the first two PCR rounds were run for around 11 cycles each. From the multiplex PCR reads, TCRdb called clonotypes with MiXCR, one entry per CDR3 protein. There are approximately 64,000 distinct CDR3 sequences in the sample; 71% occur only once, and 30% to 40% lies in the top ten.

Many counts were recorded for this clonotype. This chain joins TRBV5-1 and TRBJ1-1; weak D call: TRBD1 (5 bases). The source of this sequence is a man aged 35-49 years with primary liver carcinoma and hepatitis B virus infection. Sequencing was done on a sample of liver tumor tissue from sampling region 4. Subset here: tumor region T4, right-lateral pole. CDR3 loop: CASSSGRVGSTEAFF. CDR3 coding DNA: TGCGCCAGCAGCTCGGGACGGGTTGGGTCCACTGAAGCTTTCTTT.